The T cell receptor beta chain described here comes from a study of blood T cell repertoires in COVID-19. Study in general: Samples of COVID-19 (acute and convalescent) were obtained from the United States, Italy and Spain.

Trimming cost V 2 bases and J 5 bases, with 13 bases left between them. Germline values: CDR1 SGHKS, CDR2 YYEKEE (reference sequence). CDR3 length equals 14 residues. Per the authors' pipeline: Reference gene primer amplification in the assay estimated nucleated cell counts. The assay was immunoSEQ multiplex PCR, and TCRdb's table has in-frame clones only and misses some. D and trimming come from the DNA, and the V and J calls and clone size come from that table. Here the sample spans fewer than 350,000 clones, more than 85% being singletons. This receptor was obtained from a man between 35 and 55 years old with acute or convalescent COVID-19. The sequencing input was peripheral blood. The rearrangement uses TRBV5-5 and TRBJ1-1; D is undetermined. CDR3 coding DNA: TGTGCCAGCAGCTTATCTCGTGGCTCAACTGAAGCTTTCTTT. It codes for CASSLSRGSTEAFF.